The 19 T cell receptor beta chains in this list originate from one sample, sequenced in a study of shared clonotypes between healthy human individuals. Naive-designated CD8 cells lacked CD45RO, were positively enriched for CCR7, and omitted terminally differentiated effector memory CD45RA+ cells. Using immunoSEQ multiplex PCR, the repertoire was profiled, and TCRdb retains in-frame clones only, with some absent. The repertoire consists of more than 2 million clones, with 90% to 95% occurring once and the leading ten covering around 1.7%. Sequencing used naive CD8+ T cells from PBMCs. The receptors here all came from a young man in good health. Some clones in this sample may be carry-over from other donors' samples.

This CDR3 is CATRVGVLTGELFF. The CDR3 nucleotides are TGTGCCACCAGAGTGGGGGTCCTTACCGGGGAGCTGTTTTTT. This chain uses TRBV27 with TRBJ2-2, with D perhaps being TRBD1 or TRBD2 (5 bases each). The germline CDR1 and CDR2 sequences are MNHEY and SMNVEV (reference sequence). The CDR3 runs to 14 residues. V was pared by 10 bases and J by 5 bases, with 17 bases between.

This rearrangement joins TRBV4-1 to TRBJ1-4, with a tentative D call TRBD1 (5 bases). This CDR3 has 14 residues. Trimming cost V 4 bases and J 8 bases, with 14 bases left between them. Germline V gene lookup returns CDR1 MGHRA and CDR2 YSYEKL. The CDR3 spells CASSLVRDGEKLFF. The CDR3 bases are TGCGCCAGCAGCCTAGTCCGGGACGGCGAAAAACTGTTTTTT.

The count of this clone is one. The chain uses TRBV28 and TRBJ1-1; possibly TRBD1 for D (5 bases). CDR1 is MDHEN and CDR2 is SYDVKM in the germline V gene. The CDR3 runs 12 residues. The germline V and J ends were trimmed by 5 bases and 12 bases, with 16 bases remaining between them. Here the CDR3 DNA reads TGTGCCAGCAGTCCTAAGGGGTCGCCGCCTTTCTTT. Amino acid sequence: CASSPKGSPPFF. Full variable domain (missing parts from reference TRBV28 and TRBJ1-1): DVKVTQSSRYLVKRTGEKVFLECVQDMDHENMFWYRQDPGLGLRLIYFSYDVKMKEKGDIPEGYSVSREKKERFSLILESASTNQTSMYLCASSPKGSPPFFGQGTRLTVV.

This CDR3 reads CSVEERTGGGGYTF. CDR3 in DNA: TGCAGCGTTGAAGAAAGGACAGGGGGCGGAGGCTACACCTTC. The chain links TRBV29-1 to TRBJ1-2; TRBD1 matches 11 bases. Trimming took 0 bases from V and 8 from J; bases not matched to a gene: 5. Germline assignment: CDR1 SQVTM and CDR2 ANQGSEA. The length of the CDR3 is 14 residues.

This clone was detected once. The chain is built from TRBV6-4 and TRBJ1-2; the D gene is possibly TRBD1 (6 bases). Between the trimmed V and J ends, which lost 4 bases and 6 bases, there was a span of 27 bases. Germline CDR1 reads MRHNA; CDR2 reads SNTAGT. CDR3 length equals 18 residues. CDR3 bases: TGTGCCAGCAGTGGACCTGTAAACAGGGAAATACACTGGGATGGCTACACCTTC. Translation gives CASSGPVNREIHWDGYTF.

This chain uses TRBV30 with TRBJ2-5; tentatively, D is TRBD1 (5 bases). The end of the DNA fits TRBJ2-7 better, so the J call may be wrong. The CDR3 covers 14 residues. In germline, CDR1 is GTSNPN, CDR2 SVGIG (reference sequence). The CDR3 here is CAWGADRASYEQYF. For the CDR3, the DNA is TGTGCCTGGGGGGCCGACCGGGCCAGCTACGAGCAGTACTTC.

With respect to this clone: The junction shows a germline mismatch at one end, possibly a read error. The chain joins TRBV5-1 to TRBJ2-1; D remains unclear. The CDR3 extends over 15 amino acids. Germline V gives CDR1 SGHRS, CDR2 YFSETQ. The CDR3, as DNA: TGCGCCAGCAGCTTGCAACATTTCTCCGACAATGAGCAGTTCTTC. Translating it yields CASSLQHFSDNEQFF.

The chain joins TRBV11-1 to TRBJ2-7, with D possibly called TRBD1 or TRBD2 (5 bases each). Trimming pared 6 bases from V and 5 bases from J, leaving 20 bases between. The CDR3 consists of 15 residues. Germline CDR1 SGHAT, CDR2 FQDESV (reference sequence). DNA of the CDR3: TGTGCCAGCAGTAAAGGGTCGGGGCCTGGGGACGAGCAGTACTTC. Amino acid sequence: CASSKGSGPGDEQYF.

The V and J genes are TRBV6-6 and TRBJ2-7; 7 bases are a match to TRBD2. The CDR3 sequence is 13 residues long. In germline, CDR1 is MNHNY, CDR2 SVGAGI (reference sequence). The V segment lost 10 bases and the J segment 5 bases; nucleotides outside the gene matches: 11. The CDR3, as DNA: TGTGCCACCCTGGGGGAGGGGTACCACGAGCAGTACTTC. Protein sequence: CATLGEGYHEQYF.

V usage is TRBV11-3 and J usage is TRBJ1-5; D unresolved. CDR1 is SGHNT and CDR2 is YENEEA in the germline V gene. This CDR3 spans 15 amino acids. Trimming cost V 2 bases and J 0 bases, with 8 bases left between them. As DNA, the CDR3 is TGTGCCAGCAGCTTAAGACGCTATAGCAATCAGCCCCAGCATTTT. This sequence encodes CASSLRRYSNQPQHF.

This chain links TRBV19 with TRBJ1-5; D is ambiguous. Germline V gene sequence: CDR1 LNHDA, CDR2 SQIVND (reference sequence). V was pared by 6 bases and J by 0 bases, with 12 bases between. The CDR3 loop spans 15 amino acids. The CDR3 loop reads CASRTRDASNQPQHF. The CDR3 DNA is TGTGCCAGTAGGACGCGGGATGCTAGCAATCAGCCCCAGCATTTT.

This rearrangement joins TRBV18 to TRBJ1-1; 11 nucleotides line up with TRBD1. With V trimmed by 2 bases and J by 4 bases, 15 bases remained unmatched. The CDR3 is 19 amino acids. Germline V gene sequence: CDR1 KGHSH, CDR2 LQKENI. As DNA, the CDR3 is TGTGCCAGCTCACCATACCCGGGACAGGGGGTCGTTTGGGTCACTGAAGCTTTCTTT. This gives the protein CASSPYPGQGVVWVTEAFF.

The chain uses TRBV28 and TRBJ1-5; tentative D call: TRBD1 (5 bases). CDR1 MDHEN and CDR2 SYDVKM come from the germline V gene. There are 14 residues in the CDR3. Trimming shortened V by 7 bases and J by 0 bases, and 10 bases separated the two germline ends. The CDR3 here is CASKGWSSNQPQHF. The CDR3 nucleotides read TGTGCCAGCAAGGGGTGGAGTAGCAATCAGCCCCAGCATTTT.

The J gene is TRBJ2-7, the V gene TRBV4-1, with 7 bases matching TRBD1. Per germline, CDR1 MGHRA and CDR2 YSYEKL. This CDR3 is built from 14 residues. V was clipped by 2 bases and J by 7 bases; unmatched bases: 8. The CDR3, as DNA: TGCGCCAGCAGCCAACCAACGACAGGGCCTGAGCAGTACTTC. Protein product: CASSQPTTGPEQYF.

This chain uses TRBV4-2 with TRBJ2-6; D possibly matches TRBD1 or TRBD2 (5 bases each). Germline V lookup: CDR1 LGHNA, CDR2 YNFKEQ. Trimming took 1 base from V and 1 from J, leaving 11 bases between them. The CDR3 length is 17 residues. The CDR3, as DNA: TGTGCCAGCAGCCAAGGGCCTGGGGGTTCTGGGGCCAACGTCCTGACTTTC. Translation gives CASSQGPGGSGANVLTF.

This chain connects TRBV19 to TRBJ2-2, with D hard to call. V gave up 7 bases and J gave up 2 bases, with 14 bases separating them. Germline-derived CDR1 and CDR2 are LNHDA and SQIVND (reference sequence). This CDR3 has 15 amino acids. In DNA form, the CDR3 reads TGTGCCAGTATCCAACCTCGCGGTAACACCGGGGAGCTGTTTTTT. This encodes CASIQPRGNTGELFF.

For this clone: The same CDR3 can be traced to other DNA sequences in this sample. The gene calls are TRBV14 and TRBJ1-1; D not certain. Germline CDR1 reads SGHDN; CDR2 reads FVKESK. The CDR3 totals 12 residues. V lost 3 bases, J lost 4 bases, and 6 bases lay in between. Here the CDR3 DNA reads TGTGCCAGCAGCCATTGGGGCACTGAAGCTTTCTTT. Translation gives CASSHWGTEAFF.

The J gene is TRBJ1-1, the V gene TRBV5-8, with D possibly matching TRBD1 (5 bases). CDR1 and CDR2 (germline): SGHTS, YDEGEE. This CDR3 is built from 15 residues. Between the trimmed V and J ends, which lost 6 bases and 10 bases, there was a span of 25 bases. The CDR3 DNA is TGTGCCAGCACGACTCTCAGGGATCGCATCGTAAGAGCTTTCTTT. Translating it yields CASTTLRDRIVRAFF.

The rearrangement uses TRBV2 and TRBJ2-7; 7 bases agree with TRBD2. Unmatched junction bases numbered 7, after V lost 5 bases and J lost 0 bases. CDR3 length: 15 amino acids. The germline V gene encodes CDR1 SNHLY and CDR2 FYNNEI. The CDR3: CASSQRGSSSYEQYF. The CDR3 bases are TGTGCCAGCAGTCAGCGGGGAAGTAGCTCCTACGAGCAGTACTTC.